The 24 T cell receptor beta chains listed next were all sequenced from one sample in a study of shared clonotypes between healthy human individuals. Assay used: immunoSEQ multiplex PCR; TCRdb lists only in-frame clones, some missing. The sample yields hundreds of thousands of clones, 73% seen once. Sample: memory CD4+ T cells sorted from blood. The sample's subset: CD45RA-negative fraction. These receptors were taken from a man aged 30 to 45 in good health.

V and J are TRBV10-3 and TRBJ2-4; 9 bases are shared with TRBD1. Germline lookup yields CDR1 ENHRY and CDR2 SYGVKD. The CDR3 sequence is 16 residues long. Trimming cost V 3 bases and J 2 bases; bases outside gene matches: 5. Here the CDR3 DNA reads TGTGCCATCAGTGACGACAGGGGGTCGTCCAAAAACATTCAGTACTTC. Translated: CAISDDRGSSKNIQYF.

The V and J genes are TRBV18 and TRBJ2-1; 13 bases fit TRBD2. The CDR3 spans 16 residues. Per the germline V gene, CDR1 is KGHSH and CDR2 is LQKENI. V gave up 3 bases and J gave up 3 bases; unmatched junction bases: 2. The CDR3 nucleotides read TGTGCCAGCTCACCGGGACTAGCGGGGAGCTACAATGAGCAGTTCTTC. This codes for CASSPGLAGSYNEQFF.

This clone was seen a few times. The chain couples TRBV14 to TRBJ2-7; a possible D gene is TRBD2 (5 bases). Trimming shortened V by 5 bases and J by 7 bases, and 12 bases separated the two germline ends. Looked up from germline, CDR1 is SGHDN and CDR2 is FVKESK. The CDR3 is made up of 12 amino acids. The CDR3 DNA sequence: TGTGCCAGCAGCAATACGCGGGTGGAGCAGTACTTC. The encoded protein is CASSNTRVEQYF.

This clone was seen many times. The chain has TRBV19 and TRBJ1-5; 7 bases map to TRBD1. Germline V gene lookup returns CDR1 LNHDA and CDR2 SQIVND (reference sequence). The CDR3 covers 15 residues. The V and J ends lost 1 base and 6 bases, in that order; junction bases with no gene match: 6. In nucleotides, the CDR3 is TGTGCCAGTAGTATAGGGCGGCAGGGGGTTCAGCCCCAGCATTTT. Protein product: CASSIGRQGVQPQHF.

In this sample, this clone turned up a few times. The chain combines TRBV25-1 with TRBJ2-1, with 10 bases matching TRBD1. Germline V gives CDR1 MGHDK, CDR2 SYGVNS. The CDR3 totals 16 residues. The V gene end was trimmed by 2 bases and the J gene end by 3 bases; junction bases not matched to a gene: 4. The CDR3 coding sequence is TGTGCCAGCAGTGAAAAGGGGACAGGGGTCTACAATGAGCAGTTCTTC. It yields the protein CASSEKGTGVYNEQFF.

CDR3 DNA sequence: TGTGCCAGTACTGGGGGACACCGCTATGGCTACACCTTC. It specifies CASTGGHRYGYTF. V usage is TRBV19 and J usage is TRBJ1-2; the D gene is possibly TRBD1 (6 bases). The germline gives CDR1 LNHDA, CDR2 SQIVND (reference sequence). The V end lost 7 bases, the J end lost 4 bases, and 13 bases lay between the germline ends. There are 13 residues in the CDR3.

This clone appeared a few times. The genes are TRBV4-1 and TRBJ2-7, with D possibly matching TRBD1 (7 bases). The CDR3 extends over 15 amino acids. Deletions cut 4 bases from V and 6 bases from J, with 19 bases between. Looked up from germline, CDR1 is MGHRA and CDR2 is YSYEKL. The CDR3 DNA sequence: TGCGCCAGCAGCCCCCAGACAGGGACTCCTACCGAGCAGTACTTC. Its translation: CASSPQTGTPTEQYF.

V usage is TRBV14 and J usage is TRBJ2-3; TRBD2 matches 11 bases. With V trimmed by 4 bases and J by 1 base, 4 bases remained unmatched. Germline values: CDR1 SGHDN, CDR2 FVKESK. The CDR3 spans 16 residues. The CDR3 sequence is CASSRTSGSRTDTQYF. The CDR3 DNA is TGTGCCAGCAGCCGAACTAGCGGGAGCCGCACAGATACGCAGTATTTT.

This clone occurred a few times. V usage is TRBV29-1 and J usage is TRBJ1-2; 7 positions agree with TRBD1. Germline values: CDR1 SQVTM, CDR2 ANQGSEA. The CDR3 is made up of 12 amino acids. The J segment lost 6 bases and the V segment lost 3 bases, leaving 4 bases of the junction unmatched. CDR3 nucleotides: TGCAGCGTTGACGACAGGGTGGATGGCTACACCTTC. It translates to CSVDDRVDGYTF.

This clone came up a few times. This chain connects TRBV30 to TRBJ1-2; D perhaps matches TRBD1 (5 bases). CDR3 length equals 11 residues. Germline values: CDR1 GTSNPN, CDR2 SVGIG (reference sequence). With 2 bases removed from V and 14 bases from J, the gap between germline ends came to 15 bases. The CDR3 nucleotides read TGTGCCTGGAGTAAACCCGGGGCACCGACCTTC. Translated, it gives CAWSKPGAPTF. Full variable domain (remainder filled in from reference TRBV30 and TRBJ1-2): SQTIHQWPATLVQPVGSPLSLECTVEGTSNPNLYWYRQAAGRGLQLLFYSVGIGQISSEVPQNLSASRPQDRQFILSSKKLLLSDSGFYLCAWSKPGAPTFGSGTRLTVV.

The sample holds one count of this clone. V is TRBV30 and J is TRBJ2-5; 7 bases are shared with TRBD2. CDR3 size: 14 residues. Germline V CDR1 and CDR2: GTSNPN, SVGIG (reference sequence). Trimming took 2 bases from V and 5 from J; bases not matched to a gene: 8. The CDR3 is CAWSSLAEEETQYF. CDR3 coding DNA: TGTGCCTGGAGTTCTCTAGCGGAGGAGGAGACCCAGTACTTC.

This rearrangement joins TRBV5-3 to TRBJ2-7; D gene uncertain. TRBV5-3 is marked as an open reading frame, function uncertain. Trimming shortened V by 4 bases and J by 6 bases, and 17 bases separated the two germline ends. The CDR3 contains 14 residues. CDR3: CARSTDWIRCEQYF. CDR3 nucleotide sequence: TGTGCCAGAAGCACTGATTGGATCAGGTGCGAGCAGTACTTC.

The chain joins TRBV7-9 to TRBJ2-7, with TRBD1 matching over 11 bases. The CDR3 spans 14 residues. Trimming at V came to 3 bases and at J to 7 bases, leaving 5 bases not matched to a gene. Germline values: CDR1 SEHNR, CDR2 FQNEAQ (reference sequence). The CDR3 DNA sequence: TGTGCCAGCAGCTTCTCCGGGACAGGGGGTGAGCAGTACTTC. Residues: CASSFSGTGGEQYF.

The CDR3: CASSQGKGDQPQHF. The DNA for the CDR3 is TGCGCCAGCAGTCAGGGAAAGGGGGATCAGCCCCAGCATTTT. The chain joins TRBV23-1 to TRBJ1-5; possible D gene TRBD1, 6 bases. TRBV23-1 is marked as an open reading frame, function uncertain. The germline V and J ends were trimmed by 3 bases and 5 bases, with 11 bases remaining between them. The CDR3 spans 14 residues.

The chain joins TRBV5-1 to TRBJ2-3, with TRBD2 matching 16 bases. CDR3 size: 17 residues. V gave up 4 bases and J gave up 5 bases; unmatched junction bases: 7. Germline CDR1 is SGHRS and CDR2 is YFSETQ. CDR3 DNA: TGCGCCAGCAGCCCGGGACTAGCGGGAGGGCCCGAAGATACGCAGTATTTT. This codes for CASSPGLAGGPEDTQYF.

This clone appeared many times. The rearrangement links TRBV7-2 to TRBJ1-2; possible D gene TRBD1, 6 bases. Germline CDR1 reads SGHTA; CDR2 reads FQGNSA. This CDR3 has 15 residues. Trimming took 2 bases from V and 4 from J, leaving 14 bases between them. This CDR3 reads CASSLFGGGSYGYTF. CDR3 DNA sequence: TGTGCCAGCAGCTTATTTGGGGGCGGGAGCTATGGCTACACCTTC. The full variable domain, completed using reference TRBV7-2 and TRBJ1-2, is GAGVSQSPSNKVTEKGKDVELRCDPISGHTALYWYRQSLGQGLEFLIYFQGNSAPDKSGLPSDRFSAERTGGSVSTLTIQRTQQEDSAVYLCASSLFGGGSYGYTFGSGTRLTVV.

The chain carries TRBV28 and TRBJ2-5; the D gene is possibly TRBD2 (6 bases). The CDR3 consists of 12 residues. Germline V gene lookup returns CDR1 MDHEN and CDR2 SYDVKM. Deletions cut 8 bases from V and 5 bases from J, with 12 bases between. This CDR3 is CASGSGRETQYF. The CDR3 DNA follows: TGTGCCAGCGGGTCAGGGAGGGAGACCCAGTACTTC.

The CDR3 is CAWSLGINEKLFF. The DNA of the CDR3 is TGTGCCTGGAGTTTGGGAATTAATGAAAAACTGTTTTTT. The chain couples TRBV30 to TRBJ1-4; no definite D call. Trimming removed 2 bases from V and 4 bases from J, with 8 bases in between. The CDR3 is 13 residues long. Germline CDR1 reads GTSNPN; CDR2 reads SVGIG (reference sequence).

This clone has just one count. In DNA, the CDR3 is TGCAGCGTTGAACGGGCAAACGATGGAAGCTACACCTTC. The encoded protein is CSVERANDGSYTF. The chain has TRBV29-1 and TRBJ1-2; D unclear. The CDR3 extends over 13 amino acids. V was trimmed by 2 bases and J by 9 bases, leaving 16 bases between them. Germline assignment: CDR1 SQVTM and CDR2 ANQGSEA.

The chain has TRBV10-3 and TRBJ2-5; the match to TRBD2 covers 9 bases. J lost 5 bases, V lost 0 bases, and 7 bases had no gene match. Germline assignment: CDR1 ENHRY and CDR2 SYGVKD. This CDR3 region has 16 residues. DNA of the CDR3: TGTGCCATCAGTGAGTCGAGGGTAGCGGGAGCCGAGACCCAGTACTTC. Amino acid sequence: CAISESRVAGAETQYF.

The gene calls are TRBV28 and TRBJ1-2, with TRBD1 matching 10 bases. The V and J ends lost 5 bases and 7 bases, in that order; junction bases with no gene match: 4. The CDR3 contains 13 residues. Germline lookup yields CDR1 MDHEN and CDR2 SYDVKM. In DNA form, the CDR3 reads TGTGCCAGCAGTACGACAGGGGGCAGTGGCTACACCTTC. Protein sequence: CASSTTGGSGYTF.

The rearrangement links TRBV29-1 to TRBJ2-7, with D possibly called TRBD1 or TRBD2 (5 bases each). V was cut by 1 base and J by 7 bases, with 8 bases left in between. The germline gives CDR1 SQVTM, CDR2 ANQGSEA. This CDR3 is built from 11 residues. The CDR3 here is CSVEGGGEQYF. The CDR3 DNA is TGCAGCGTTGAAGGGGGCGGGGAGCAGTACTTC.

To note about this clone: The same CDR3 can be traced to other DNA sequences in this sample. The chain has TRBV15 and TRBJ1-2; no clear D. V was shortened by 0 bases and J by 4 bases, with 3 bases between the two germline ends. Germline values: CDR1 LNHNV, CDR2 YYDKDF (reference sequence). CDR3 length: 12 residues. CDR3 protein: CATSRDSYGYTF. The CDR3 coding sequence is TGTGCCACCAGCAGAGATAGCTATGGCTACACCTTC.

CDR3 coding DNA: TGTGCCAGCAGTTACGATTGGATTGGTACGCAGTATTTT. Its translation: CASSYDWIGTQYF. V is TRBV6-6 and J is TRBJ2-3; no reliable D call. The CDR3 has 13 residues. Germline CDR1 MNHNY, CDR2 SVGAGI (reference sequence). V lost 2 bases to trimming and J lost 8 bases, with 11 bases between them.